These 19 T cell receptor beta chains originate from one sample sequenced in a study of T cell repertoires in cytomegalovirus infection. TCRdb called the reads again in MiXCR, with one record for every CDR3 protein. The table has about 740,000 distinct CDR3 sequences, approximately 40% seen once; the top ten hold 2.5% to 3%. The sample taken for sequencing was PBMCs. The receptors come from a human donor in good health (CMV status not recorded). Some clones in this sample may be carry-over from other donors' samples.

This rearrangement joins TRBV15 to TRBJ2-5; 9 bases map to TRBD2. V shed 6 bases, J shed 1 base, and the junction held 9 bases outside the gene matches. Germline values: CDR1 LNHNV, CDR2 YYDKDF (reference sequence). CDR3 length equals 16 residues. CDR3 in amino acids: CATRAIAGARQETQYF. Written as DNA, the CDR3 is TGTGCCACCAGGGCAATAGCGGGAGCCCGCCAAGAGACCCAGTACTTC.

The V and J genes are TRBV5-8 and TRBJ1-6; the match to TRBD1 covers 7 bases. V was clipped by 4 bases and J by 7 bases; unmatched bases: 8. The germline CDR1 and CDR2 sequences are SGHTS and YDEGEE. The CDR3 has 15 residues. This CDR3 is CASSRRDRLNSPLHF. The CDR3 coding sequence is TGTGCCAGCAGCCGGCGGGACAGACTAAATTCACCCCTCCACTTT.

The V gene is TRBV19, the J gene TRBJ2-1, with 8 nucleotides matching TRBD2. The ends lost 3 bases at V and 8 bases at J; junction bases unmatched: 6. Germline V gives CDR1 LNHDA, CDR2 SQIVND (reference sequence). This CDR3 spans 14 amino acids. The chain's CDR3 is CASSMKAGGYEQFF. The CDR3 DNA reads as TGTGCCAGTAGTATGAAGGCGGGAGGATATGAGCAGTTCTTC.

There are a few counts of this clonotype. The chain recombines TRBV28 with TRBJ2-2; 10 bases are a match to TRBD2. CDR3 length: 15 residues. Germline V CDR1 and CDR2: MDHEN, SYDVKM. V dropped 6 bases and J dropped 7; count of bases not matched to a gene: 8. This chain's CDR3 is CASRGLAGVGGELFF. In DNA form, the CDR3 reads TGTGCCAGCAGAGGTCTAGCGGGGGTTGGCGGGGAGCTGTTTTTT.

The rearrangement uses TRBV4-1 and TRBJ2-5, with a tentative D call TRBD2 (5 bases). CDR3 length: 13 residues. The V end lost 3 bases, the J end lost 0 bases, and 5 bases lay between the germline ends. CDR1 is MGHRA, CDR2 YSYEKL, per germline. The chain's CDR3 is CASSQRDQETQYF. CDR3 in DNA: TGCGCCAGCAGCCAGCGGGACCAAGAGACCCAGTACTTC.

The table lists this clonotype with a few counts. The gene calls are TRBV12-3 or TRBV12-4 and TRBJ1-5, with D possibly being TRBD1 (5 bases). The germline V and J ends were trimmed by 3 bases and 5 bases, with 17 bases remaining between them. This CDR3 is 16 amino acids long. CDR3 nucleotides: TGTGCCAGCAGTTTTTTGATGGGGGGGTACGATCAGCCCCAGCATTTT. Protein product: CASSFLMGGYDQPQHF.

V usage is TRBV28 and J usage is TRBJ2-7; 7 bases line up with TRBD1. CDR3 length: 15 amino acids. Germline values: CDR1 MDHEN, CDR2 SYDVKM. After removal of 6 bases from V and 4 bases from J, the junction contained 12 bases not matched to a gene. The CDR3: CASRQSWDSMYEQYF. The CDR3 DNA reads TGTGCCAGCAGACAAAGCTGGGACAGTATGTACGAGCAGTACTTC.

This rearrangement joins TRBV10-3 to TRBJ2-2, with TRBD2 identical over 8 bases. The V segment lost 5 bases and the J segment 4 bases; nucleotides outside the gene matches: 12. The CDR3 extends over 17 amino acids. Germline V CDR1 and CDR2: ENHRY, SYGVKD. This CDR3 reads CAISRFWGSGSTGELFF. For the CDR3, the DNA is TGTGCCATCAGTCGATTCTGGGGGAGCGGGAGCACCGGGGAGCTGTTTTTT.

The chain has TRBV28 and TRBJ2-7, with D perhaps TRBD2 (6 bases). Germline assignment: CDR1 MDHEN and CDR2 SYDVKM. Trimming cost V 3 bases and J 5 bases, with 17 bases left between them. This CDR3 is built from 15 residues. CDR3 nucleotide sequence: TGTGCCAGCAGTTTGGTCAGGGTCGGGGGAAACGAGCAGTACTTC. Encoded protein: CASSLVRVGGNEQYF. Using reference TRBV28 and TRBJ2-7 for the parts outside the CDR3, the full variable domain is DVKVTQSSRYLVKRTGEKVFLECVQDMDHENMFWYRQDPGLGLRLIYFSYDVKMKEKGDIPEGYSVSREKKERFSLILESASTNQTSMYLCASSLVRVGGNEQYFGPGTRLTVT.

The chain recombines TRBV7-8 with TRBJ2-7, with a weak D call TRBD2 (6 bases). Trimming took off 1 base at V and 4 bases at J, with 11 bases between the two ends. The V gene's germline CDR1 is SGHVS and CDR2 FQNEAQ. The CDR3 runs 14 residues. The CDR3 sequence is CASSLGGVGYEQYF. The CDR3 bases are TGTGCCAGCAGCTTAGGGGGGGTAGGTTACGAGCAGTACTTC.

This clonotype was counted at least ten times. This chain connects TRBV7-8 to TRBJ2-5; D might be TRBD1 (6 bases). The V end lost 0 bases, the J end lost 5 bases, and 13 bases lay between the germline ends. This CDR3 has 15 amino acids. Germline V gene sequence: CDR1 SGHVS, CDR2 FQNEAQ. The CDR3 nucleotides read TGTGCCAGCAGCTTAGCCCGGGACATCGGCGAGACCCAGTACTTC. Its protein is CASSLARDIGETQYF.

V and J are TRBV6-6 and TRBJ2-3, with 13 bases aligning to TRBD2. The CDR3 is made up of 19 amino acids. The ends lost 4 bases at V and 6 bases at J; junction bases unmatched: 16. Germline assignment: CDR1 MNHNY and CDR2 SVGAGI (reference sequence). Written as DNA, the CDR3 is TGTGCCAGCAGTTCACTAGCGGGAGGGGGTCAAGTCTATACGGATACGCAGTATTTT. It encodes CASSSLAGGGQVYTDTQYF.

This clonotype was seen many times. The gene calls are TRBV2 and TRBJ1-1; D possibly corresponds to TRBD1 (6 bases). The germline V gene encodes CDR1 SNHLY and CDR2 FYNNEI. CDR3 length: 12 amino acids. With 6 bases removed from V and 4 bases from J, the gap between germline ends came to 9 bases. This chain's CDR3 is CASRGRGTEAFF. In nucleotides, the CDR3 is TGTGCCAGCAGGGGCAGGGGCACTGAAGCTTTCTTT.

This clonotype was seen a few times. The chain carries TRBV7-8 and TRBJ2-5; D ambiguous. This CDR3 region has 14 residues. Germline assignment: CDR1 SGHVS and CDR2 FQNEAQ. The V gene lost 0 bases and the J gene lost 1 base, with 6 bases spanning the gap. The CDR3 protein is CASSLAASQETQYF. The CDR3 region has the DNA TGTGCCAGCAGCTTAGCTGCCTCCCAAGAGACCCAGTACTTC.

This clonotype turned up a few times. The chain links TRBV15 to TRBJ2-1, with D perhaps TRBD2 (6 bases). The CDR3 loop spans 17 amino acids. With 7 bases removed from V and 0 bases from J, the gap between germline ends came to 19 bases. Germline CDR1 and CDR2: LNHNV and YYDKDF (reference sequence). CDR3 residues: CATIEIPGLGSYNEQFF. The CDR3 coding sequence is TGTGCCACCATCGAAATTCCGGGACTTGGCTCCTACAATGAGCAGTTCTTC.

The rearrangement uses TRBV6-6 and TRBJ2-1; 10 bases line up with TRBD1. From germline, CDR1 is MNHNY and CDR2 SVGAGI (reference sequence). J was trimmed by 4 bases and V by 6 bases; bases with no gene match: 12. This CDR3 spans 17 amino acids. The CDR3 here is CASRSQAWDRGYNEQFF. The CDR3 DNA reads TGTGCCAGCAGATCCCAAGCGTGGGACAGGGGTTACAATGAGCAGTTCTTC.

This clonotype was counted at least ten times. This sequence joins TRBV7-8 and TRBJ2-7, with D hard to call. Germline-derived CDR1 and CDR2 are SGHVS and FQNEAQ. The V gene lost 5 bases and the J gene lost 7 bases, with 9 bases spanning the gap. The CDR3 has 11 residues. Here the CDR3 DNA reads TGTGCCAGCAGCGCCCTGCTGGAGCAGTACTTC. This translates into CASSALLEQYF.

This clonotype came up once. This CDR3 is CSARGLTSMPYEQYF. CDR3 DNA: TGCAGTGCTAGAGGATTGACTAGCATGCCCTACGAGCAGTACTTC. J is TRBJ2-7 and V is TRBV20-1, with 7 bases matching TRBD2. There are 15 residues in the CDR3. The germline CDR1 and CDR2 sequences are DFQATT and SNEGSKA (reference sequence). With 1 base clipped from V and 2 bases from J, the junction kept 8 bases outside the gene matches.

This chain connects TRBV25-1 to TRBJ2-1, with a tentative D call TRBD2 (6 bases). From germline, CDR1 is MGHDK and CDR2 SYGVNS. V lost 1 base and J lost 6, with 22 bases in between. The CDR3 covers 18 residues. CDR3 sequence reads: CASSEFGGAGGETNEQFF. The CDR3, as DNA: TGTGCCAGCAGTGAATTTGGAGGGGCTGGGGGTGAAACCAATGAGCAGTTCTTC.